The clone carrying this T cell receptor (beta chain) came up many times. The CDR3 covers 14 residues. Germline CDR1 is LGHDT and CDR2 is YNNKEL (reference sequence). Trimming stripped 4 bases from V and 0 bases from J, with 9 bases between. TCRdb re-analysed the 5' RACE reads in MiXCR, keeping a single row per CDR3 protein. The table shows roughly 60,000 distinct CDR3 sequences, with over 3.5% occurring only once. This specimen comes from a study of neurological immune-mediated disorders. The chain is built from TRBV3-1 and TRBJ1-1; D unclear. The sample was CD4+ T cells from blood. This sequence originates from a woman aged 40 to 50 with multiple sclerosis. In nucleotides, the CDR3 is TGTGCCAGCAGCCCCAAGGCAGTGAACACTGAAGCTTTCTTT. It specifies CASSPKAVNTEAFF.